This T cell receptor (beta chain) was profiled in a study of immune evolution from preneoplasia to lung adenocarcinoma. Resections took place in Japan or China from the mid-2010s to the late 2010s. Study-level points and caveats: Later-stage lesions appeared to have more T cells, more diversity, less clonality.

The CDR3 extends over 15 amino acids. Germline V gene lookup returns CDR1 MNHNS and CDR2 SASEGT. Trimming shortened V by 1 base and J by 8 bases, and 15 bases separated the two germline ends. On this clone itself: Its specificity is unknown.

Measured with immunoSEQ multiplex PCR; TCRdb has only the in-frame clones, and not every one. The table has approximately 5,000 clones, over 60% seen once. The sequence was obtained from a person in their 60s with lung adenocarcinoma. Source material: FFPE normal lung tissue adjacent to the tumor. The J gene is TRBJ2-1, the V gene TRBV6-1; tentatively, D is TRBD2 (5 bases). CDR3 DNA: TGTGCCAGCAGTGAAGAGGTGGCTAGCTGGGATGAGCAGTTCTTC. The encoded protein is CASSEEVASWDEQFF.